The 19 T cell receptor beta chains below all came from one sample that was sequenced in a study of shared clonotypes between healthy human individuals (dated by TCRdb to the early 2020s). Libraries were prepared through the immunoSEQ multiplex PCR assay. TCRdb provides this immuneACCESS table in a form limited to in-frame rearrangements. Some clones are lacking; in checked studies, under half of them reflect an unresolved V gene, and why the rest are absent is not known. The sample data list around 700,000 clones, and roughly 78% of these were observed just once. The ten largest make up about 1.8% of the sample. Input material: memory CD4+ T cells sorted from blood. In light of the paper, this sample's cell subset or site label describes: CD45RA-negative fraction. These receptors came from a woman younger than 45 in good health.

This clone appeared a single time. The V call is TRBV15, the J call TRBJ1-3; D gene ambiguous. CDR1 is LNHNV, CDR2 YYDKDF, per germline (reference sequence). V was trimmed by 1 base and J by 0 bases, leaving 7 bases between them. The CDR3 length is 15 residues. CDR3 bases: TGTGCCACCAGCAGAGGCAGTGGCTCTGGAAACACCATATATTTT. It specifies CATSRGSGSGNTIYF.

This clone was counted a single time. V and J are TRBV7-8 and TRBJ2-5; perhaps TRBD1 as D (6 bases). From germline, CDR1 is SGHVS and CDR2 FQNEAQ. Trimming removed 5 bases from V and 5 bases from J, with 24 bases in between. This CDR3 has 17 amino acids. In DNA form, the CDR3 reads TGTGCCAGCAGCAAAGGGCGGGCTGGGGGCCGTACGGAGACCCAGTACTTC. Translated, it gives CASSKGRAGGRTETQYF.

This clone was detected only a few times. This chain uses TRBV18 with TRBJ2-2; D ambiguous. The length of the CDR3 is 15 residues. Trimming shortened V by 3 bases and J by 0 bases, and 8 bases separated the two germline ends. The germline CDR1 and CDR2 sequences are KGHSH and LQKENI. The CDR3 DNA reads as TGTGCCAGCTCACCTATTTCCTCGAACACCGGGGAGCTGTTTTTT. This sequence encodes CASSPISSNTGELFF.

The rearrangement links TRBV28 to TRBJ2-7; 11 nucleotides match TRBD2. The CDR3 covers 15 residues. Per the germline V gene, CDR1 is MDHEN and CDR2 is SYDVKM. The V segment lost 5 bases and the J segment 4 bases; nucleotides outside the gene matches: 7. CDR3 DNA: TGTGCCAGCAGTGGCCCGGGACTAGCGGATTACGAGCAGTACTTC. It codes for CASSGPGLADYEQYF.

This clone occurred a few times. The chain uses TRBV11-2 and TRBJ1-2; D is unresolved. The V gene's germline CDR1 is SGHAT and CDR2 FQNNGV. This CDR3 region has 18 residues. V was trimmed by 5 bases and J by 0 bases, leaving 22 bases between them. The CDR3 DNA reads as TGTGCCAGCAGCCCCCCGGGCAGCGGGAGGATTACTAACTATGGCTACACCTTC. The encoded protein is CASSPPGSGRITNYGYTF.

This rearrangement joins TRBV18 to TRBJ1-2; possibly TRBD1 for D (6 bases). CDR1 and CDR2 (germline): KGHSH, LQKENI. Trimming pared 4 bases from V and 5 bases from J, leaving 20 bases between. This CDR3 spans 16 amino acids. The CDR3 sequence: CASSLSGRAQGYGYTF. The DNA of the CDR3 is TGTGCCAGCTCACTCTCCGGGCGGGCCCAGGGGTATGGCTACACCTTC.

The chain combines TRBV5-1 with TRBJ2-1; 14 bases are a match to TRBD2. The CDR3 has 15 amino acids. The trim removed 0 bases at V and 15 bases at J, leaving 8 bases unmatched. The germline CDR1 and CDR2 sequences are SGHRS and YFSETQ. The CDR3, as DNA: TGCGCCAGCAGCTTGGCCGGGACTAGCGGGAGTTCTTGGTTCTTC. Translation: CASSLAGTSGSSWFF.

The gene calls are TRBV4-1 and TRBJ2-7; no reliable D call. With 2 bases removed from V and 1 base from J, the gap between germline ends came to 9 bases. Germline CDR1 MGHRA, CDR2 YSYEKL. The CDR3 loop spans 14 amino acids. CDR3 nucleotides: TGCGCCAGCAGCCAACCGGACCGGTCCTACGAGCAGTACTTC. Translation gives CASSQPDRSYEQYF.

For the CDR3, the DNA is TGTGCCAGCAGTTACTGGGGGAGCTCCTACAATGAGCAGTTCTTC. It codes for CASSYWGSSYNEQFF. The chain has TRBV6-5 and TRBJ2-1; either TRBD1 or TRBD2 may supply D (5 bases each). Trimming pared 1 base from V and 0 bases from J, leaving 7 bases between. The germline CDR1 and CDR2 sequences are MNHEY and SVGAGI. CDR3 length: 15 residues.

V gene TRBV19 combines with J gene TRBJ1-2, with D tentatively TRBD1 (5 bases). Germline CDR1 and CDR2: LNHDA and SQIVND (reference sequence). Trimming took 3 bases from V and 6 from J, leaving 11 bases between them. CDR3 length: 13 amino acids. This CDR3 reads CASSIPAGHGYTF. DNA for the CDR3: TGTGCCAGTAGTATTCCGGCAGGGCATGGCTACACCTTC.

This clone was counted many times. Distinct nucleotide sequences in the sample also encode this CDR3. This rearrangement joins TRBV7-6 to TRBJ1-1; D is ambiguous. The CDR3 runs 13 residues. Germline assignment: CDR1 SGHVS and CDR2 FNYEAQ. The V and J ends lost 1 base and 1 base respectively, with 4 bases between them. The CDR3 DNA sequence: TGTGCCAGCAGCTTAGAGTCGAACACTGAAGCTTTCTTT. Translating gives CASSLESNTEAFF.

This clone came up many times. The chain links TRBV18 to TRBJ2-5; no definite D call. From germline, CDR1 is KGHSH and CDR2 LQKENI. Trimming took off 6 bases at V and 5 bases at J, with 13 bases between the two ends. The CDR3 has 13 residues. CDR3 sequence reads: CASSRSPQETQYF. CDR3 in DNA: TGTGCCAGCTCTCGGAGTCCCCAGGAGACCCAGTACTTC.

The chain is built from TRBV15 and TRBJ2-3; D call uncertain. CDR1 is LNHNV and CDR2 is YYDKDF in the germline V gene (reference sequence). The V end lost 4 bases, the J end lost 2 bases, and 10 bases lay between the germline ends. CDR3 length: 14 residues. Here the CDR3 DNA reads TGTGCCACCAGCACACCTGGCCACACAGATACGCAGTATTTT. Its translation: CATSTPGHTDTQYF.

The genes are TRBV7-6 and TRBJ2-1, with 11 bases that match TRBD2. Per germline, CDR1 SGHVS and CDR2 FNYEAQ. V lost 5 bases and J lost 8; bases outside the gene matches: 11. CDR3 length equals 16 residues. CDR3: CASSPRGTSGSDEQFF. The DNA of the CDR3 is TGTGCCAGCAGCCCAAGAGGGACTAGCGGTTCGGATGAGCAGTTCTTC.

This clone was observed at least ten times. In the same sample, other DNA sequences code for this CDR3. The chain has TRBV9 and TRBJ1-2, with 12 bases fitting TRBD1. Trimming removed 9 bases from V and 8 bases from J; junction bases left unmatched: 8. Per germline, CDR1 SGDLS and CDR2 YYNGEE. CDR3 length: 13 residues. The CDR3: CATGTGGGRGYTF. The CDR3 nucleotides read TGTGCCACCGGGACAGGGGGCGGTCGGGGCTACACCTTC.

The gene calls are TRBV2 and TRBJ1-5; D uncertain. The germline CDR1 and CDR2 sequences are SNHLY and FYNNEI. V was cut by 2 bases and J by 5 bases, with 7 bases left in between. This CDR3 has 13 amino acids. The CDR3 sequence is CASSELKDQPQHF. DNA for the CDR3: TGTGCCAGCAGTGAACTGAAGGATCAGCCCCAGCATTTT. The full variable domain, completed using reference TRBV2 and TRBJ1-5, is EPEVTQTPSHQVTQMGQEVILRCVPISNHLYFYWYRQILGQKVEFLVSFYNNEISEKSEIFDDQFSVERPDGSNFTLKIRSTKLEDSAMYFCASSELKDQPQHFGDGTRLSIL.

Worth noting for this clone: Other DNA sequences in this sample translate to the same CDR3. The V gene is TRBV7-9, the J gene TRBJ2-3; D unresolved. The CDR3 totals 14 residues. Trimming took 2 bases from V and 0 from J, leaving 6 bases between them. Germline V gives CDR1 SEHNR, CDR2 FQNEAQ (reference sequence). The CDR3 is CASSLSLSTDTQYF. The CDR3 DNA is TGTGCCAGCAGCTTAAGTCTCAGCACAGATACGCAGTATTTT.

This clone was observed a handful of times. V is TRBV7-2 and J is TRBJ2-7, with 10 bases matching TRBD2. The CDR3 is 16 amino acids. Germline values: CDR1 SGHTA, CDR2 FQGNSA. The ends lost 5 bases at V and 6 bases at J; junction bases unmatched: 13. The DNA for the CDR3 is TGTGCCAGCAGCCCGAGCGTGGCTAGCGGGAGTCTCGAGCAGTACTTC. Translated, it gives CASSPSVASGSLEQYF. Supplemented by reference TRBV7-2 and TRBJ2-7, the full variable domain reads GAGVSQSPSNKVTEKGKDVELRCDPISGHTALYWYRQSLGQGLEFLIYFQGNSAPDKSGLPSDRFSAERTGGSVSTLTIQRTQQEDSAVYLCASSPSVASGSLEQYFGPGTRLTVT.

This clone was found a few times. V gene TRBV28 combines with J gene TRBJ1-1; D gene unclear. Germline assignment: CDR1 MDHEN and CDR2 SYDVKM. The germline V and J ends were trimmed by 6 bases and 6 bases, with 17 bases remaining between them. The CDR3 has 14 amino acids. CDR3 nucleotide sequence: TGTGCCAGCAGCCCCGGCGGGGAAGTGGCTGAAGCTTTCTTT. This encodes CASSPGGEVAEAFF.